These 32 T cell receptor beta chains share one sample of origin, sequenced in a study of vaccination effects on CD4 cells after COVID-19. Measured with immunoSEQ multiplex PCR; TCRdb has only the in-frame clones, and not every one. The sample lists tens of thousands of clones; more than 70% were seen once. The antigens these receptors bind are not known. Subsequent to a culture period of 10 to 11 days, CD4+ T cells were isolated. Sequences were derived from CD4+ T cells from PBMCs cultured without peptide, sampled before COVID-19 vaccination. These receptors all come from a human donor who received a COVID-19 vaccine.

The chain carries TRBV9 and TRBJ2-5, with D possibly being TRBD2 (7 bases). CDR1 SGDLS and CDR2 YYNGEE come from the germline V gene. CDR3 length: 15 amino acids. V shed 3 bases and J shed 2 bases, with 14 bases lying between them. CDR3 sequence reads: CASSAYGRGQETQYF. The CDR3, as DNA: TGTGCCAGCAGCGCCTATGGGAGGGGGCAAGAGACCCAGTACTTC.

This chain uses TRBV30 with TRBJ1-4; D is unclear. Germline V gene data show CDR1 as GTSNPN and CDR2 as SVGIG (reference sequence). The length of the CDR3 is 16 residues. Trimming shortened V by 0 bases and J by 2 bases, and 13 bases separated the two germline ends. This CDR3 is CAWSVRWAGTNEKLFF. CDR3 coding DNA: TGTGCCTGGAGTGTAAGATGGGCGGGCACTAATGAAAAACTGTTTTTT. The full variable domain, completed using reference TRBV30 and TRBJ1-4, is SQTIHQWPATLVQPVGSPLSLECTVEGTSNPNLYWYRQAAGRGLQLLFYSVGIGQISSEVPQNLSASRPQDRQFILSSKKLLLSDSGFYLCAWSVRWAGTNEKLFFGSGTQLSVL.

The chain links TRBV5-8 to TRBJ1-3; D gene unclear. The V end lost 2 bases, the J end lost 7 bases, and 10 bases lay between the germline ends. Germline CDR1 SGHTS, CDR2 YDEGEE. This CDR3 has 13 amino acids. The CDR3 protein is CASSFSEGNTIYF. The CDR3 DNA reads as TGTGCCAGCAGCTTCTCCGAAGGGAACACCATATATTTT. Combining the CDR3 with reference TRBV5-8 and TRBJ1-3 gives the whole variable domain EAGVTQSPTHLIKTRGQQATLRCSPISGHTSVYWYQQALGLGLQFLLWYDEGEERNRGNFPPRFSGRQFPNYSSELNVNALELEDSALYLCASSFSEGNTIYFGEGSWLTVV.

This chain joins TRBV5-1 and TRBJ2-7; D ambiguous. Germline CDR1 is SGHRS and CDR2 is YFSETQ. The CDR3 is made up of 14 amino acids. The V end was cut by 0 bases, the J end by 7 bases, with 14 bases between. The CDR3 is CASSLGTKVGEQYV. The CDR3 nucleotides read TGCGCCAGCAGCTTGGGAACAAAGGTAGGGGAGCAGTACGTC.

This rearrangement joins TRBV7-2 to TRBJ1-3, with 9 bases that match TRBD1. This CDR3 spans 15 amino acids. Per the germline V gene, CDR1 is SGHTA and CDR2 is FQGNSA. V gave up 5 bases and J gave up 4 bases; unmatched junction bases: 6. As DNA, the CDR3 is TGTGCCAGCAGCCCCGGGACAGGGAGAGGAAACACCATATATTTT. This encodes CASSPGTGRGNTIYF.

This rearrangement joins TRBV3-1 (or the pseudogene TRBV3-2) to TRBJ2-2; a weak D match, TRBD1 (6 bases). The V and J ends lost 0 bases and 2 bases respectively, with 7 bases between them. This CDR3 has 15 residues. Germline CDR1 reads LGHDT; CDR2 reads YNNKEL (reference sequence). The CDR3 DNA sequence: TGTGCCAGCAGCCAAGAGGACAGAAACACCGGGGAGCTGTTTTTT. This encodes CASSQEDRNTGELFF.

This chain joins TRBV4-1 and TRBJ1-2; TRBD1 matches 7 bases. Per the germline V gene, CDR1 is MGHRA and CDR2 is YSYEKL. The CDR3 runs to 15 residues. The ends lost 0 bases at V and 5 bases at J; junction bases unmatched: 6. In DNA form, the CDR3 reads TGCGCCAGCAGCCAAGAAGACAGGGTTGGATATGGCTACACCTTC. This codes for CASSQEDRVGYGYTF.

V gene TRBV7-3 combines with J gene TRBJ2-1; D not certain. The CDR3 extends over 15 amino acids. Germline V lookup: CDR1 SGHTA, CDR2 FQGTGA. Between the trimmed V and J ends, which lost 0 bases and 8 bases, there was a span of 14 bases. CDR3 in amino acids: CASSLTGSVGDEQFF. DNA of the CDR3: TGTGCCAGCAGCTTAACAGGGTCAGTCGGCGATGAGCAGTTCTTC.

The rearrangement joins TRBV2 to TRBJ1-4; D might be TRBD1 (5 bases). The CDR3 runs 14 residues. Germline lookup yields CDR1 SNHLY and CDR2 FYNNEI. Trimming took 4 bases from V and 4 from J, leaving 10 bases between them. CDR3 loop: CASSVATDNEKLFF. The CDR3 DNA reads as TGTGCCAGCAGTGTCGCGACAGATAATGAAAAACTGTTTTTT.

The V call is TRBV3-1 (or the pseudogene TRBV3-2), the J call TRBJ2-7; 7 bases are shared with TRBD2. This CDR3 contains 14 residues. Germline V gives CDR1 LGHDT, CDR2 YNNKEL (reference sequence). V shed 4 bases and J 0 bases; nucleotides not matched to a gene: 3. The DNA of the CDR3 is TGTGCCAGCAGCCGGGAGGGGAGCTCCTACGAGCAGTACGTC. Its protein is CASSREGSSYEQYV.

This clone was counted between two and nine times. The rearrangement links TRBV2 to TRBJ1-5, with D uncertain. The CDR3 runs to 15 residues. Deletions cut 6 bases from V and 0 bases from J, with 12 bases between. Germline assignment: CDR1 SNHLY and CDR2 FYNNEI. The CDR3 coding sequence is TGTGCCAGCAGCCCAACCGGAAGTAGCAATCAGCCCCAGCATTTT. Residues: CASSPTGSSNQPQHF.

The rearrangement joins TRBV7-2 to TRBJ1-2; 7 nucleotides agree with TRBD1. The trim removed 1 base at V and 2 bases at J, leaving 4 bases unmatched. The CDR3 runs to 15 residues. Germline CDR1 and CDR2: SGHTA and FQGNSA. The CDR3 is CASSLVGTENYGYTF. In DNA, the CDR3 is TGTGCCAGCAGCTTAGTGGGGACAGAGAACTATGGCTACACCTTC.

The J gene is TRBJ2-3, the V gene TRBV7-2; tentatively, D is TRBD1 (6 bases). CDR3 length: 14 residues. The V end lost 0 bases, the J end lost 6 bases, and 10 bases lay between the germline ends. Germline loops: CDR1 SGHTA, CDR2 FQGNSA. CDR3 sequence reads: CASSLAAGVDTQYF. DNA for the CDR3: TGTGCCAGCAGCTTAGCGGCAGGGGTCGATACGCAGTATTTT.

The chain combines TRBV5-4 with TRBJ2-5; 10 nucleotides line up with TRBD1. V dropped 2 bases and J dropped 2; count of bases not matched to a gene: 3. The germline V gene encodes CDR1 SGHNT and CDR2 YYREEE (reference sequence). This CDR3 has 15 residues. This CDR3 reads CASSFRTGGQETQYF. In nucleotides, the CDR3 is TGTGCCAGCAGCTTCCGGACAGGGGGACAAGAGACCCAGTACTTC.

The chain couples TRBV3-1 (or the pseudogene TRBV3-2) to TRBJ1-1; D might be TRBD1 (6 bases). The CDR3 loop spans 15 amino acids. The germline V gene has CDR1 LGHDT and CDR2 YNNKEL (reference sequence). Trimming stripped 4 bases from V and 6 bases from J, with 18 bases between. CDR3 bases: TGTGCCAGCAGCCTCTGTCGACAGGTTTTTTCTGAAGCTTTCTTT. It translates to CASSLCRQVFSEAFF.

The chain carries TRBV7-3 and TRBJ2-2; unclear D gene. The germline V gene has CDR1 SGHTA and CDR2 FQGTGA. V was clipped by 5 bases and J by 5 bases, with 15 bases between them. The CDR3 runs to 15 residues. CDR3 DNA: TGTGCCAGCAGCCCAAGGTCCGAAGGGACCGGGGAGCTGTTTTTT. It translates to CASSPRSEGTGELFF. Combining the CDR3 with reference TRBV7-3 and TRBJ2-2 gives the whole variable domain GAGVSQTPSNKVTEKGKYVELRCDPISGHTALYWYRQSLGQGPEFLIYFQGTGAADDSGLPNDRFFAVRPEGSVSTLKIQRTERGDSAVYLCASSPRSEGTGELFFGEGSRLTVL.

The V and J genes are TRBV7-3 and TRBJ2-7; D not resolved. Germline loops: CDR1 SGHTA, CDR2 FQGTGA. Between the trimmed V and J ends, which lost 0 bases and 0 bases, there was a span of 9 bases. This CDR3 comprises 15 residues. This chain's CDR3 is CASSLTDKRSYEQYV. CDR3 bases: TGTGCCAGCAGCTTAACCGACAAACGCTCCTACGAGCAGTACGTC.

The genes are TRBV20-1 and TRBJ2-3, with D possibly matching TRBD2 (6 bases). The CDR3 covers 11 residues. CDR1 and CDR2 from the germline V gene are DFQATT and SNEGSKA (reference sequence). Trimming took 4 bases from V and 10 from J, leaving 12 bases between them. CDR3 loop: CSATGTFSQYF. The CDR3 DNA reads TGCAGTGCTACCGGGACTTTCTCGCAGTATTTT.

V usage is TRBV7-2 and J usage is TRBJ2-3; D gene uncertain. CDR3 length equals 13 residues. CDR1 and CDR2 from the germline V gene are SGHTA and FQGNSA. The V gene lost 2 bases and the J gene lost 3 bases, with 6 bases spanning the gap. The CDR3, as DNA: TGTGCCAGCAGCTTATGGGGAACAGATACGCAGTATTTT. It is translated as CASSLWGTDTQYF. Full variable domain (missing parts from reference TRBV7-2 and TRBJ2-3): GAGVSQSPSNKVTEKGKDVELRCDPISGHTALYWYRQSLGQGLEFLIYFQGNSAPDKSGLPSDRFSAERTGGSVSTLTIQRTQQEDSAVYLCASSLWGTDTQYFGPGTRLTVL.

This clone has just a few counts. The chain joins TRBV2 to TRBJ1-5; D unresolved. With 3 bases removed from V and 0 bases from J, the gap between germline ends came to 0 bases. The germline CDR1 and CDR2 sequences are SNHLY and FYNNEI. The CDR3 is made up of 12 amino acids. CDR3 in amino acids: CASSDSNQPQHF. In nucleotides, the CDR3 is TGTGCCAGCAGTGATAGCAATCAGCCCCAGCATTTT.

This rearrangement joins TRBV3-1 (or the pseudogene TRBV3-2) to TRBJ2-5, with 12 bases fitting TRBD1. The germline V gene encodes CDR1 LGHDT and CDR2 YNNKEL (reference sequence). The CDR3 runs 16 residues. V trimming: 2 bases; J trimming: 2 bases; junction bases outside the gene matches: 3. The CDR3 spells CASSQRDRGRQETQYF. In DNA, the CDR3 is TGTGCCAGCAGCCAAAGGGACAGGGGGCGGCAAGAGACCCAGTACTTC.

This clone was seen a few times. The chain has TRBV28 and TRBJ1-2; 8 bases map to TRBD1. This CDR3 spans 15 amino acids. Losses at the gene ends were 6 bases for V and 4 bases for J; bases not matched to a gene: 10. Germline loops: CDR1 MDHEN, CDR2 SYDVKM. The CDR3 protein is CASRSPGQGVYGYTF. CDR3 bases: TGTGCCAGCAGATCCCCCGGACAGGGAGTCTATGGCTACACCTTC.

This clone was detected a few times. The V and J genes are TRBV7-3 and TRBJ1-1; weak D call: TRBD1 (5 bases). Germline CDR1 SGHTA, CDR2 FQGTGA. The V end lost 0 bases, the J end lost 6 bases, and 8 bases lay between the germline ends. This CDR3 contains 13 residues. The CDR3 sequence: CASSLTREAEAFF. CDR3 nucleotides: TGTGCCAGCAGCTTAACCAGGGAAGCTGAAGCTTTCTTT.

CDR3 in amino acids: CASTDPASNVDEQFF. The CDR3 region has the DNA TGTGCCAGCACCGACCCAGCGTCCAACGTCGATGAGCAGTTCTTC. The chain couples TRBV6-1 to TRBJ2-1, with D unclear. Germline CDR1 MNHNS, CDR2 SASEGT. This CDR3 is built from 15 residues. Trimming left V 7 bases short and J 8 bases short, with 21 bases between.

The chain employs TRBV6-5 and TRBJ1-1; 8 bases match TRBD1. Germline V lookup: CDR1 MNHEY, CDR2 SVGAGI. V lost 6 bases, J lost 6 bases, and 9 bases stayed unmatched. This CDR3 region has 14 residues. The CDR3 nucleotides read TGTGCCAGCAGAGCAGGGGGCAGGGGGCCTGAAGCTTTCTTT. It translates to CASRAGGRGPEAFF.

The rearrangement uses TRBV7-2 and TRBJ2-5, with D maybe TRBD2 (7 bases). V lost 1 base and J 6 bases, leaving 12 bases between the germline ends. In germline, CDR1 is SGHTA, CDR2 FQGNSA. This CDR3 is built from 14 residues. The CDR3 here is CASSLGGGGKTQYF. Written as DNA, the CDR3 is TGTGCCAGCAGCTTAGGAGGGGGGGGAAAGACCCAGTACTTC.

V gene TRBV7-2 combines with J gene TRBJ1-3; 7 bases fit TRBD1. The CDR3 consists of 15 residues. Germline lookup yields CDR1 SGHTA and CDR2 FQGNSA. V was pared by 4 bases and J by 2 bases, with 5 bases of the junction left unmatched. As DNA, the CDR3 is TGTGCCAGCAGCTCGCCCGACAGGGCTGGAAACACCATATATTTT. Protein sequence: CASSSPDRAGNTIYF.

The rearrangement uses TRBV5-5 and TRBJ2-5, with D maybe TRBD1 (5 bases). The CDR3 consists of 14 residues. In germline, CDR1 is SGHKS, CDR2 YYEKEE (reference sequence). V lost 1 base to trimming and J lost 3 bases, with 10 bases between them. CDR3 in DNA: TGTGCCAGCAGCTTGTACAGGAGAGAAGAGACCCAGTACTTC. This codes for CASSLYRREETQYF.

The chain combines TRBV10-3 with TRBJ2-3, with TRBD2 identical over 11 bases. The J segment lost 5 bases and the V segment lost 6 bases, leaving 10 bases of the junction unmatched. The CDR3 covers 16 residues. Germline V gene lookup returns CDR1 ENHRY and CDR2 SYGVKD. CDR3 nucleotide sequence: TGTGCCATCAGCGAGCGTAGCGGGGGGGCCTTAGATACGCAGTATTTT. It translates to CAISERSGGALDTQYF.

The table lists this clone with a few counts. The rearrangement joins TRBV3-1 (or the pseudogene TRBV3-2) to TRBJ2-4; D gene unclear. Germline CDR1 reads LGHDT; CDR2 reads YNNKEL (reference sequence). The CDR3 contains 15 residues. V was shortened by 5 bases and J by 3 bases, with 14 bases between the two germline ends. The CDR3 DNA is TGTGCCAGCAGCGTTACCCGTTCCCTCAAAAACATTCAGTACTTC. Its protein is CASSVTRSLKNIQYF.

The chain employs TRBV20-1 and TRBJ2-7; D is perhaps TRBD1 or TRBD2 (5 bases each). Germline-derived CDR1 and CDR2 are DFQATT and SNEGSKA (reference sequence). CDR3 length: 11 residues. Trimming shortened V by 6 bases and J by 9 bases, and 15 bases separated the two germline ends. The CDR3 sequence: CSASNGAGQYV. CDR3 nucleotide sequence: TGCAGTGCCTCAAACGGGGCCGGGCAGTACGTC.

This chain links TRBV20-1 with TRBJ1-2, with TRBD1 matching 9 bases. Germline assignment: CDR1 DFQATT and CDR2 SNEGSKA (reference sequence). Unmatched junction bases numbered 4, after V lost 3 bases and J lost 2 bases. This CDR3 contains 14 residues. Here the CDR3 reads CSASGTGWNYGYTF. CDR3 nucleotides: TGCAGTGCTAGTGGGACAGGGTGGAACTATGGCTACACCTTC.